This TCR beta chain was documented in a study of shared clonotypes between healthy human individuals. The CDR3 sequence is 16 residues long. Amplification in unsorted PBMC replicate PCRs started from approximately 300 ng DNA, which equals 28,000 or so T cell genomes. TCRdb's copy holds only in-frame clones and misses some; the assay was immunoSEQ multiplex PCR. This repertoire shows some 500,000 clones, roughly four fifths found once; its top ten account for around 11%. This chain joins TRBV7-5 and TRBJ2-7; the table's TRBD1 call for D was not verified on the DNA. TRBV7-5 is reported as a pseudogene. What was sequenced was PBMCs. The TCR was taken from a woman aged 40-49 years in good health. Some clones in this sample may be carry-over from other donors' samples. The CDR3 DNA reads as TGTGTCAGAAGCTTAGTTTGTGAGGGACAGTGCTACGAGCAGTACTTC. Its translation: CVRSLVCEGQCYEQYF.